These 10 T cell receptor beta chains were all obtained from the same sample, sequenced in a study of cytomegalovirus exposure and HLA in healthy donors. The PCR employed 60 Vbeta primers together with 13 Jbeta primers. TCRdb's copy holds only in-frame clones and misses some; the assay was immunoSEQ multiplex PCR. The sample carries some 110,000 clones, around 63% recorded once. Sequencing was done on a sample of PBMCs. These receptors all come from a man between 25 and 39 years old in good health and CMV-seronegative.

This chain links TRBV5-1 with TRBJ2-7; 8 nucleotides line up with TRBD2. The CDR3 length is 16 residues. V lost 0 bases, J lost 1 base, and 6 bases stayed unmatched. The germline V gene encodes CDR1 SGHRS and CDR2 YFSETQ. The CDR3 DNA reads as TGCGCCAGCAGCTTGGCGGGAGGGATTATTTCCTACGAGCAGTACTTC. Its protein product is CASSLAGGIISYEQYF. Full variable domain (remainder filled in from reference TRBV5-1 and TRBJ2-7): KAGVTQTPRYLIKTRGQQVTLSCSPISGHRSVSWYQQTPGQGLQFLFEYFSETQRNKGNFPGRFSGRQFSNSRSEMNVSTLELGDSALYLCASSLAGGIISYEQYFGPGTRLTVT.

CDR3 DNA: TGTGCCAGCAAAGCGGATTCATATGGCTACACCTTC. It specifies CASKADSYGYTF. This sequence joins TRBV2 and TRBJ1-2; D is unresolved. The CDR3 totals 12 residues. Germline-derived CDR1 and CDR2 are SNHLY and FYNNEI. V was pared by 7 bases and J by 5 bases, with 11 bases between.

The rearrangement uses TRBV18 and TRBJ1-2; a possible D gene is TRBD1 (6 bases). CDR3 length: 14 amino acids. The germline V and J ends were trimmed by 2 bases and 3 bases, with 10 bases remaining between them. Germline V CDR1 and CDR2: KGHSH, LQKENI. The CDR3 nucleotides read TGTGCCAGCTCACCAGCAGGGGTGGACTATGGCTACACCTTC. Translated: CASSPAGVDYGYTF.

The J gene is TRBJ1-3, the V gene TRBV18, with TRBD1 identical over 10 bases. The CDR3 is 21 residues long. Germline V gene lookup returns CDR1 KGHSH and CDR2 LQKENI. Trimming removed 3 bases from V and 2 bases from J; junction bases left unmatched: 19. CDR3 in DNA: TGTGCCAGCTCACCGATCCCTATGACAGGGGGCTCCTGGAAGACTGGAAACACCATATATTTT. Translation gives CASSPIPMTGGSWKTGNTIYF.

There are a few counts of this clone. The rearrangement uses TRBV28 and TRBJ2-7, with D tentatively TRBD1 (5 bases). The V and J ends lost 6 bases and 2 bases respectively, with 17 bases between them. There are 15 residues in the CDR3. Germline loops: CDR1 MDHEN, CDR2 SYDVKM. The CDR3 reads CASSRGHSVTYEQYF. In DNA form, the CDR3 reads TGTGCCAGCAGCCGCGGACATTCTGTCACCTACGAGCAGTACTTC.

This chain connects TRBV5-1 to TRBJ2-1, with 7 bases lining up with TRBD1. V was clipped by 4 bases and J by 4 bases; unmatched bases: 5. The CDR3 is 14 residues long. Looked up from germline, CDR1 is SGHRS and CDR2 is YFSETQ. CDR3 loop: CASSRGQEYNEQFF. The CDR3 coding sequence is TGCGCCAGCAGCAGGGGGCAAGAGTACAATGAGCAGTTCTTC.

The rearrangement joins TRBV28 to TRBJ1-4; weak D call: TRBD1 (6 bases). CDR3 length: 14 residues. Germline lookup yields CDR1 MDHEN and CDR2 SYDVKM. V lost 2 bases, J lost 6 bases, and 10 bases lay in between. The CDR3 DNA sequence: TGTGCCAGCAGTTTACGGAACAGGGATGAAAAACTGTTTTTT. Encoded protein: CASSLRNRDEKLFF.

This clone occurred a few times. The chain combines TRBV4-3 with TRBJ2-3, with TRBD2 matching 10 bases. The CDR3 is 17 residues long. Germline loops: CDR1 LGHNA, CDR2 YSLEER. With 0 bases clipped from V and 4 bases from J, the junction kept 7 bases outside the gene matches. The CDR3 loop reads CASSQDPASGRSDTQYF. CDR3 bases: TGCGCCAGCAGCCAAGACCCCGCTAGCGGGAGATCAGATACGCAGTATTTT.

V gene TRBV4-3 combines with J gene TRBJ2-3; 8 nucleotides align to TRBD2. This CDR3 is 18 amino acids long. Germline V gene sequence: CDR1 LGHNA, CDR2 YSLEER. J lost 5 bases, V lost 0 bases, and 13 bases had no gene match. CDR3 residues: CASSQDLPFSGMKDTQYF. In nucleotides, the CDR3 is TGCGCCAGCAGCCAAGATCTTCCGTTTAGCGGGATGAAAGATACGCAGTATTTT.

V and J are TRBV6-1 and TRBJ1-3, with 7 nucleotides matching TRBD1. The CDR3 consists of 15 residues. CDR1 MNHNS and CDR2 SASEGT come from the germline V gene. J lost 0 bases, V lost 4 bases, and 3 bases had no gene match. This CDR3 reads CASSVRDSSGNTIYF. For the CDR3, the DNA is TGTGCCAGCAGTGTCCGGGACAGCTCTGGAAACACCATATATTTT.